One and the same sample provided the 5 T cell receptor beta chains below, sequenced in a study of T cells after yellow fever vaccination. TCRdb re-derived calls from the 5' RACE reads in MiXCR, one entry per CDR3 protein. The profile covers approximately 250,000 distinct CDR3 sequences, with roughly 5% appearing a single time and approximately 3.5% taken by the ten largest. The sample here was CD4+ T cells sorted from PBMCs, taken on the day of the yellow fever booster vaccination. Every receptor here comes from a man between 18 and 35 years old who received the YFV17D yellow fever vaccine.

This clonotype was seen a handful of times. This CDR3 reads CASSPRSGSETQYF. The CDR3 DNA follows: TGTGCCAGCAGCCCCCGGAGTGGTTCGGAGACCCAGTACTTC. The rearrangement joins TRBV9 to TRBJ2-5; D not resolved. Trimming pared 4 bases from V and 5 bases from J, leaving 15 bases between. CDR3 length equals 14 residues. Germline-derived CDR1 and CDR2 are SGDLS and YYNGEE.

This clonotype was found many times. The chain has TRBV4-3 and TRBJ2-7; D might be TRBD1 (6 bases). The CDR3 contains 14 residues. V lost 3 bases, J lost 0 bases, and 9 bases lay in between. Germline V gene sequence: CDR1 LGHNA, CDR2 YSLEER. The chain's CDR3 is CASSQTGSSYEQYF. CDR3 nucleotide sequence: TGCGCCAGCAGCCAGACAGGTTCCTCCTACGAGCAGTACTTC.

The chain carries TRBV20-1 and TRBJ2-5; no clear D gene. Trimming left V 7 bases short and J 0 bases short, with 9 bases between. CDR3 size: 12 residues. Per the germline V gene, CDR1 is DFQATT and CDR2 is SNEGSKA (reference sequence). The CDR3 bases are TGCAGTGGGCGCCCGTACCAAGAGACCCAGTACTTC. Translation gives CSGRPYQETQYF.

CDR3 bases: TGCGCCAGCAGCCAGCGGACAGGGGCCACCTACGAGCAGTACGTC. Amino acid sequence: CASSQRTGATYEQYV. The V gene is TRBV4-3, the J gene TRBJ2-7, with 9 bases fitting TRBD1. Losses at the gene ends were 3 bases for V and 2 bases for J; bases not matched to a gene: 5. CDR1 is LGHNA, CDR2 YSLEER, per germline. The CDR3 has 15 residues.

This clonotype occurred a few times. The rearrangement links TRBV19 to TRBJ2-3, with D possibly matching TRBD2 (7 bases). Per the germline V gene, CDR1 is LNHDA and CDR2 is SQIVND (reference sequence). The CDR3 totals 16 residues. Between the trimmed V and J ends, which lost 1 base and 2 bases, there was a span of 13 bases. CDR3 amino acids: CASSIGRGAHTDTQYF. The CDR3 nucleotides read TGTGCCAGTAGTATAGGTCGGGGGGCACACACAGATACGCAGTATTTT.